This is a list of T cell receptor beta chains from one sample in a study of graft-versus-host responses after intestinal transplantation. These receptors' targets are unknown. Method: immunoSEQ multiplex PCR; TCRdb's copy keeps in-frame clones and lacks some. In the table there are 130,000 to 150,000 clones, about 90% of which are singletons. The sequences come from unstimulated CD4+ T cells sorted from spleen or lymph node cells, collected before intestinal transplant. All receptors come from a human donor who received an intestinal transplant. Each CDR3 is given with its conserved first and last residue. Fields, in order: J gene, V gene, clone size, D gene, CDR3 DNA, CDR3 protein. The D gene is left open where the match is weak. Clone size, where shown, is once, few, many, or a class for clones that have expanded.

>TRBJ2-1|TRBV7-2|-|-
TGTGCCAGCAGCATAGCGCCGGGACAATCGAATGAGCAGTTCTTC
CASSIAPGQSNEQFF
>TRBJ2-3|TRBV11-2|-|-
TGTGCCAGCAGCTTAGAGGCGCGTACGCAGTATTTT
CASSLEARTQYF
>TRBJ2-7|TRBV7-2|-|TRBD2
TGTGCCAGCAGCTTAGTAGGTAGCGGGAGCTCCTCCTACGAGCAGTACTTC
CASSLVGSGSSSYEQYF
>TRBJ2-3|TRBV29-1|-|-
TGCAGCGTTGGGGGTTGGGGTTCCACAGATACGCAGTATTTT
CSVGGWGSTDTQYF
>TRBJ2-3|TRBV18|-|TRBD2
TGTGCCAGCTCACCACGGACGGGAGGGACAGATACGCAGTATTTT
CASSPRTGGTDTQYF
>TRBJ1-4|TRBV19|-|TRBD1
TGTGCCAGTAGTAGATCAGGGGGAGCTAATGAAAAACTGTTTTTT
CASSRSGGANEKLFF
>TRBJ2-7|TRBV6-5|-|TRBD2
TGTGCCAGCAGTTCGGGACTAGCGGGAACCTACGAGCAGTACTTC
CASSSGLAGTYEQYF
>TRBJ2-5|TRBV23-1|-|TRBD2
TGCGCCAGCAGTCAATCCCTAGCGGGAAAAGAGACCCAGTACTTC
CASSQSLAGKETQYF
>TRBJ2-1|TRBV27|-|TRBD1
TGTGCCAGCAGTTTTCTCCTCCGAGACAGGGTACAGTTCTTC
CASSFLLRDRVQFF
>TRBJ2-4|TRBV5-1|-|-
TGCGCCAGTAGCCAAGTTGGGGGGCATGGCAAAAACATTCAGTACTTC
CASSQVGGHGKNIQYF
>TRBJ2-3|TRBV28|-|-
TGTGCCAGCAGTACAGGGCCCCCAAACACAGATACGCAGTATTTT
CASSTGPPNTDTQYF
>TRBJ1-6|TRBV29-1|-|-
TGCAGCGTTCGACAGGCAGGAACCAATTCACCCCTCCACTTT
CSVRQAGTNSPLHF
>TRBJ2-3|TRBV5-1|-|TRBD2
TGCGCCAGCAGCTTGGGCGGGAGGGACCCAGATACGCAGTATTTT
CASSLGGRDPDTQYF
>TRBJ2-3|TRBV18|-|TRBD2
TGTGCCAGCTCACCACGAGCGACTAGCGGGAGGGCCGCTAGCACAGATACGCAGTATTTT
CASSPRATSGRAASTDTQYF
>TRBJ1-2|TRBV27|-|TRBD1
TGTGCCAGCAGACTCGACAGGGACTATGGCTACACCTTC
CASRLDRDYGYTF
>TRBJ2-1|TRBV15|-|-
TGTGCCACCAGCCCAGAACAGGGCTGGGAGCAGTTCTTC
CATSPEQGWEQFF
>TRBJ2-2|TRBV6-6|-|-
TGTGCCAGCAGTTACGGGTGGAGGAACACCGGGGAGCTGTTTTTT
CASSYGWRNTGELFF
>TRBJ1-4|TRBV25-1|-|-
TGTGCCAGCAGTGATAGAGGGGAAACTAATGAAAAACTGTTTTTT
CASSDRGETNEKLFF
>TRBJ1-1|TRBV5-1|-|-
TGCGCCAGCAGCCCGGAGGACGACCAGCCGAGGGCTTTCTTT
CASSPEDDQPRAFF
>TRBJ2-1|TRBV6-5|-|TRBD2
TGTGCCAGCAGCATCCTCGCGGGAGGGCGTGGTGAGCAGTTCTTC
CASSILAGGRGEQFF
>TRBJ1-5|TRBV28|-|-
TGTGCCAGCAGTTTATACAGGAGGGACTTCAGTCAGCCCCAGCATTTT
CASSLYRRDFSQPQHF
>TRBJ2-2|TRBV5-1|-|-
TGCGCCAGCAGACCCGCGTGGGGGGCCGGGGAGCTGTTTTTT
CASRPAWGAGELFF
>TRBJ1-5|TRBV19|-|TRBD1
TGTGCCAGTACCCCCCAGGCAGGGGGCCCTAGTCAGCCCCAGCATTTT
CASTPQAGGPSQPQHF
>TRBJ2-3|TRBV5-4|-|TRBD1
TGTGCCAGCAGCTTGAGACAGGGCCCAGATACGCAGTATTTT
CASSLRQGPDTQYF
>TRBJ1-2|TRBV10-2|-|-
TGCGCCAGCAGTGGGGTAGGAGATGGCTACACCTTC
CASSGVGDGYTF
>TRBJ1-5|TRBV5-1|-|TRBD1
TGCGCCAGCAGCTTTACAGGGGACAGCAATCAGCCCCAGCATTTT
CASSFTGDSNQPQHF
>TRBJ1-3|TRBV28|-|-
TGTGCCAGCAGGGGTTCCGTTATTGAACAGGGAAACACCATATATTTT
CASRGSVIEQGNTIYF
>TRBJ1-3|TRBV5-1|-|TRBD1
TGCGCCAGCAGCCTCGGACAGGGGGGAAACACCATATATTTT
CASSLGQGGNTIYF
>TRBJ1-1|TRBV6-1|-|-
TGTGCCAGCAGATGGGGACGGATGAACACTGAAGCTTTCTTT
CASRWGRMNTEAFF
>TRBJ2-1|TRBV7-2|-|TRBD2
TGTGCCAGCAGAACCGGGACTAGCGGGAGAAATGAGCAGTTCTTC
CASRTGTSGRNEQFF
>TRBJ2-4|TRBV19|-|TRBD2
TGTGCCAGTAAAGAGGGGGCGGGAGGGCTGAACATTCAGTACTTC
CASKEGAGGLNIQYF
>TRBJ2-7|TRBV5-1|-|-
TGCGCCAGCAGCTTGGAGGCGGGACAGACCTACGAGCAGTACTTC
CASSLEAGQTYEQYF
>TRBJ1-2|TRBV6-4|-|TRBD1
TGTGCCAGCAGTGGAACCCCGGGACAGGGCATGGATGGCTACACCTTC
CASSGTPGQGMDGYTF
>TRBJ2-7|TRBV6-5|-|TRBD2
TGTGCCAGCAGTTACCTGACTAGCGGATACTACGAGCAGTACTTC
CASSYLTSGYYEQYF
>TRBJ1-1|TRBV30|-|-
TGTGCCTGGAGTCCAGACAGGAACACTGAAGCTTTCTTT
CAWSPDRNTEAFF
>TRBJ2-5|TRBV5-4|-|TRBD2
TGTGCCAGCAGCCGGGGGACTAGCTTGCTCCAAGAGACCCAGTACTTC
CASSRGTSLLQETQYF
>TRBJ2-7|TRBV6-1|once|TRBD2
TGTGCCAGCAGGGGACTAGCGGGGAGCGAGCAGTACTTC
CASRGLAGSEQYF